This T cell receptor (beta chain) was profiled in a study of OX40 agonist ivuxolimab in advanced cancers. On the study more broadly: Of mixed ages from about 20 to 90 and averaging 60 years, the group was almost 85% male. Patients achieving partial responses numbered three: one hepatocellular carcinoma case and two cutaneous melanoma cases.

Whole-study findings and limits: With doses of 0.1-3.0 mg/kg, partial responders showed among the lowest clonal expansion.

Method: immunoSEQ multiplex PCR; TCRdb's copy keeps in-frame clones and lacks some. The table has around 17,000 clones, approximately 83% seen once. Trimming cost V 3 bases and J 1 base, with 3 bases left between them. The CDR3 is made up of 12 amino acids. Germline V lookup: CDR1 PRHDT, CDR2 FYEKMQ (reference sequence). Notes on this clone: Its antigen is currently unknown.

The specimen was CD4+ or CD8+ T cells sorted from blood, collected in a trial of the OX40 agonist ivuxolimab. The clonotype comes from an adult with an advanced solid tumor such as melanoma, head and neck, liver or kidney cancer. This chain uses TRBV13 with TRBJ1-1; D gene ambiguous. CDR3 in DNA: TGTGCCAGCAGCTTCGGGAACACTGAAGCTTTCTTT. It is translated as CASSFGNTEAFF.